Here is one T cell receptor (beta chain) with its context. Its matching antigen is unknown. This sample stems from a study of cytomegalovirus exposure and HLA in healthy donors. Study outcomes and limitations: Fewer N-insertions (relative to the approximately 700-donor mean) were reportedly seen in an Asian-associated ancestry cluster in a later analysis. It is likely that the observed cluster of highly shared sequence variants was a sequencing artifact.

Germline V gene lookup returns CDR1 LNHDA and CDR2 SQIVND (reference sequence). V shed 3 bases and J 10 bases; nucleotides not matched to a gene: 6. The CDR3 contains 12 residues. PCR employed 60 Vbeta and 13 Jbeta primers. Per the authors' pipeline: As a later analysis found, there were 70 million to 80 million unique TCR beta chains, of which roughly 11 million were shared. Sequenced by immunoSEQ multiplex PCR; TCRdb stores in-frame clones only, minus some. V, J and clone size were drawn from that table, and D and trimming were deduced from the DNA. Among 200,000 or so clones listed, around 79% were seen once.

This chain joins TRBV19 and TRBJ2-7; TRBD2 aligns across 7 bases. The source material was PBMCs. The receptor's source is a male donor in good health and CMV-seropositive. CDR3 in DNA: TGTGCCAGTAGTATTTGGGGCGGGAGCCAGTACTTC. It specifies CASSIWGGSQYF.